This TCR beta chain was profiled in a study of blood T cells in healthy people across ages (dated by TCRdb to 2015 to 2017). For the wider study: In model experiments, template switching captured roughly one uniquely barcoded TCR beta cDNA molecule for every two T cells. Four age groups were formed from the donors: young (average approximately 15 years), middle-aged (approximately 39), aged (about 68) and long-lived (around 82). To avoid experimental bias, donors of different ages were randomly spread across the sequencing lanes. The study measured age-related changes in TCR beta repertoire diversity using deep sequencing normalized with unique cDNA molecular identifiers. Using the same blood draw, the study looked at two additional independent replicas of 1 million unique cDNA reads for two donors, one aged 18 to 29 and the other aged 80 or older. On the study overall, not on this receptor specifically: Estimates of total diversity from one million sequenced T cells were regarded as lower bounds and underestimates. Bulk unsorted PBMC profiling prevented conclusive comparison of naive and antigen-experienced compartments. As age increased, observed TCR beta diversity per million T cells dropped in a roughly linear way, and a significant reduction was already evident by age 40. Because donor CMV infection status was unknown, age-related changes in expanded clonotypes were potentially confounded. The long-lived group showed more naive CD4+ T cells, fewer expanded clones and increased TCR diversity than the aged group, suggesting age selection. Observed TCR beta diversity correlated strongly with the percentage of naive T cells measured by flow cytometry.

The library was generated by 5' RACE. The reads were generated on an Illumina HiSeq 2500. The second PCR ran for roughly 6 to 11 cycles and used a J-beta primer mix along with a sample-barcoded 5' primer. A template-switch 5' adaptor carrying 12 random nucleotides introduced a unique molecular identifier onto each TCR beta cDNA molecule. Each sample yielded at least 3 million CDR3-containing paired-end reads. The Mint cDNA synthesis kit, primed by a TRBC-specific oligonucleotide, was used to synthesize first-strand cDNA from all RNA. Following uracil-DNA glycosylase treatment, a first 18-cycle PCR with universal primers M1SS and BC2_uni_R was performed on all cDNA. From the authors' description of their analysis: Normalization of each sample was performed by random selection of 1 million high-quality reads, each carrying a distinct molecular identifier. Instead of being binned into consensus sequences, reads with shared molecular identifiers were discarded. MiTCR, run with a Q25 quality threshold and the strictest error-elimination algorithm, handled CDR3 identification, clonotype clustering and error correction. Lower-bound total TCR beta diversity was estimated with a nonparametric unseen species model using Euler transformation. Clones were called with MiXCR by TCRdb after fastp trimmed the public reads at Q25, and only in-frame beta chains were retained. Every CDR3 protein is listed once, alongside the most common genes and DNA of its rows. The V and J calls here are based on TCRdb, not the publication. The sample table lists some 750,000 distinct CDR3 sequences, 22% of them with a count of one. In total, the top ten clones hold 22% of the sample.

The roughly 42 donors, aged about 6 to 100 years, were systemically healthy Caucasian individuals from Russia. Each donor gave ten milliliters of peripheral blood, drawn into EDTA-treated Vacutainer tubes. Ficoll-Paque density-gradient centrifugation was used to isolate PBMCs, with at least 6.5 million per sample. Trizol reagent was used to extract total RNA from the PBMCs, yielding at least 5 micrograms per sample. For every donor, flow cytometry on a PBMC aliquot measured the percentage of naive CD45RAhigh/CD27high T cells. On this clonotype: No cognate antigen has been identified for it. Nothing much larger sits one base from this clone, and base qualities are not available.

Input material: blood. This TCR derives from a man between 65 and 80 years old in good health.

The DNA sequence is as follows: TGTGCCAGCAGCCAAGATTCGGGTGAGCAGTTCTTC. Its protein product is CASSQDSGEQFF. Here the chain combines TRBV3-1 and TRBJ2-7; too little of a D gene remains to name it. The end of the DNA is better explained by TRBJ2-1, so the J call may be wrong. The germline V gene encodes CDR1 LGHDT and CDR2 YNNKEL (reference sequence). The CDR3 covers 12 residues, taking in both the cysteine and the phenylalanine. CDR3 DNA is the only sequence kept; it has 36 bases, read in frame from the first base.